One and the same sample provided the 10 T cell receptor beta chains below, sequenced in a study of beta chain features in type 1 diabetes. Expressed TCRB transcripts got sequenced, as all isolated RNA was reverse transcribed. The data were produced by immunoSEQ multiplex PCR, yet TCRdb's version contains in-frame clones alone and is incomplete. The sample holds under 450,000 clones; about 15% are singletons and the top ten take roughly 0.033%. Sequencing used naive CD4+ T cells from blood. Receptor source: a man aged 25-45 years in good health.

This clone was seen a handful of times. This rearrangement joins TRBV14 to TRBJ2-5; D ambiguous. The length of the CDR3 is 14 residues. Germline V lookup: CDR1 SGHDN, CDR2 FVKESK. V was cut by 1 base and J by 3 bases, with 9 bases left in between. CDR3 loop: CASSQVTVKETQYF. Here the CDR3 DNA reads TGTGCCAGCAGCCAAGTAACTGTTAAAGAGACCCAGTACTTC.

This clone has more than one count but fewer than ten. The chain links TRBV7-2 to TRBJ2-3, with D unresolved. The CDR3 sequence is 15 residues long. CDR1 and CDR2 (germline): SGHTA, FQGNSA. Trimming pared 5 bases from V and 4 bases from J, leaving 16 bases between. CDR3 protein: CASSGPRSSSDTQYF. In DNA form, the CDR3 reads TGTGCCAGCAGCGGGCCGAGAAGCTCTTCAGATACGCAGTATTTT. The full variable domain, with the rest looked up from reference TRBV7-2 and TRBJ2-3, is GAGVSQSPSNKVTEKGKDVELRCDPISGHTALYWYRQSLGQGLEFLIYFQGNSAPDKSGLPSDRFSAERTGGSVSTLTIQRTQQEDSAVYLCASSGPRSSSDTQYFGPGTRLTVL.

The chain is built from TRBV9 and TRBJ2-2; tentative D call: TRBD2 (5 bases). CDR3 size: 15 residues. V lost 2 bases, J lost 1 base, and 9 bases lay in between. Germline-derived CDR1 and CDR2 are SGDLS and YYNGEE. As DNA, the CDR3 is TGTGCCAGCAGCGTCGGGATAGGGAACACCGGGGAGCTGTTTTTT. As protein: CASSVGIGNTGELFF.

The chain couples TRBV18 to TRBJ2-2; 7 nucleotides match TRBD2. This CDR3 is built from 15 residues. V gave up 3 bases and J gave up 3 bases; unmatched junction bases: 4. Germline loops: CDR1 KGHSH, CDR2 LQKENI. The CDR3 DNA follows: TGTGCCAGCTCACCCTCAGGGAGGGACACCGGGGAGCTGTTTTTT. It translates to CASSPSGRDTGELFF.

The chain carries TRBV12-5 and TRBJ2-1; TRBD1 is a possible D gene (5 bases). The CDR3 contains 13 residues. Trimming took off 5 bases at V and 9 bases at J, with 14 bases between the two ends. The V gene's germline CDR1 is LGHNT and CDR2 FRNRAP. The CDR3 bases are TGTGCTAGTGGTCCGCTAGGGGCCGGTGAGCAGTTCTTC. Translated, it gives CASGPLGAGEQFF.

This clone was counted between two and nine times. V and J are TRBV7-9 and TRBJ2-7, with 7 nucleotides matching TRBD1. V was pared by 1 base and J by 3 bases, with 3 bases of the junction left unmatched. Germline loops: CDR1 SEHNR, CDR2 FQNEAQ (reference sequence). The CDR3 length is 14 residues. The CDR3 nucleotides read TGTGCCAGCAGCTTAGGACAGGGCGACTACGAGCAGTACTTC. Residues: CASSLGQGDYEQYF.

This clone was seen a handful of times. This chain links TRBV11-2 with TRBJ2-5; the match to TRBD1 covers 8 bases. The CDR3 totals 13 residues. The germline V gene encodes CDR1 SGHAT and CDR2 FQNNGV. J gave up 4 bases and V 5 bases, and 3 bases lay outside the gene matches. CDR3 loop: CASSPTGVETQYF. The CDR3 coding sequence is TGTGCCAGCAGCCCGACAGGGGTAGAGACCCAGTACTTC.

The chain joins TRBV27 to TRBJ1-1, with D perhaps matching TRBD1 (6 bases). Trimming took off 0 bases at V and 5 bases at J, with 16 bases between the two ends. The CDR3 length is 16 residues. The germline V gene encodes CDR1 MNHEY and CDR2 SMNVEV (reference sequence). This chain's CDR3 is CASSLSGFYRETEAFF. CDR3 nucleotides: TGTGCCAGCAGTTTATCCGGTTTCTACAGGGAGACTGAAGCTTTCTTT.

The chain employs TRBV6-1 and TRBJ2-3; D not resolved. The CDR3 is made up of 12 amino acids. The V and J ends lost 6 bases and 0 bases respectively, with 4 bases between them. In germline, CDR1 is MNHNS, CDR2 SASEGT. The CDR3 region is CASSGSTDTQYF. The CDR3 DNA is TGTGCCAGCAGCGGTAGCACAGATACGCAGTATTTT.

The chain combines TRBV9 with TRBJ2-7, with D unresolved. This CDR3 has 16 residues. CDR1 and CDR2 from the germline V gene are SGDLS and YYNGEE. V was clipped by 4 bases and J by 6 bases, with 23 bases between them. CDR3 residues: CASSLGPFLPPAEQYV. Written as DNA, the CDR3 is TGTGCCAGCAGCCTCGGCCCTTTCTTACCTCCGGCCGAGCAGTACGTC.